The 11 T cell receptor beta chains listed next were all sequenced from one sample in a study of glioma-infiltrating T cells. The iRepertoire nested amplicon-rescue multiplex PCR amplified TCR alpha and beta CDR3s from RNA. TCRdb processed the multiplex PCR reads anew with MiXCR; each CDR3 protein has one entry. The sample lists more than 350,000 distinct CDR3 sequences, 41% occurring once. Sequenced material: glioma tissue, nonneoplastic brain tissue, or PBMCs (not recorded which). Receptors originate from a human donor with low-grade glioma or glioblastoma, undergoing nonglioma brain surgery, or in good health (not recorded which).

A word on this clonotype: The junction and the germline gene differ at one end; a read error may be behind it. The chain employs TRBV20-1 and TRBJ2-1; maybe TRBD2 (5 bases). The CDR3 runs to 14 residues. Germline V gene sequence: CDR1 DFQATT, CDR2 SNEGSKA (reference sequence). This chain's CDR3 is CSSRDYSSYNEQFF. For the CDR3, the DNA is TGCAGTTCTAGAGACTACAGCTCCTACAATGAGCAGTTCTTC.

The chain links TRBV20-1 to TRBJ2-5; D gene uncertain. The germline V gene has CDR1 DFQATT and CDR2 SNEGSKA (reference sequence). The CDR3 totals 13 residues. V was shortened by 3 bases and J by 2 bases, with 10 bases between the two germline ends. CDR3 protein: CSASRSTQETQYF. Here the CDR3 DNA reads TGCAGTGCTAGTAGGTCAACTCAAGAGACCCAGTACTTC.

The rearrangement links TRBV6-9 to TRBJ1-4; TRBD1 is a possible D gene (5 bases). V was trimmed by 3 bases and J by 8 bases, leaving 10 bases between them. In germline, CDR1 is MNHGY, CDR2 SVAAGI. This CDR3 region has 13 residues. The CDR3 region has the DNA TGTGCCAGCAGTTACAATGGGGACGAAAAACTGTTTTTT. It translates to CASSYNGDEKLFF.

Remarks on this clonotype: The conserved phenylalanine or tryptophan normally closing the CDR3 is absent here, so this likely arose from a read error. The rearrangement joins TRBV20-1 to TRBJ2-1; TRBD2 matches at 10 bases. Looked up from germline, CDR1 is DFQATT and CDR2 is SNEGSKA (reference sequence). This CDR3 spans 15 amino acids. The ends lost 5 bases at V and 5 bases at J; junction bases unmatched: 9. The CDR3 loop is CSAQAGTSANNEQFL. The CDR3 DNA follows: TGCAGTGCTCAGGCCGGGACTAGCGCCAACAATGAGCAGTTCTTA.

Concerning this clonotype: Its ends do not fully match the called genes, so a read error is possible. CDR3 residues: CASSLKLAAYNGQFF. The CDR3 nucleotides read TGTGCCAGCAGTTTAAAACTAGCGGCCTACAATGGGCAGTTCTTC. The rearrangement joins TRBV12-3 or TRBV12-4 to TRBJ2-1; 8 bases align to TRBD2. The length of the CDR3 is 15 residues.

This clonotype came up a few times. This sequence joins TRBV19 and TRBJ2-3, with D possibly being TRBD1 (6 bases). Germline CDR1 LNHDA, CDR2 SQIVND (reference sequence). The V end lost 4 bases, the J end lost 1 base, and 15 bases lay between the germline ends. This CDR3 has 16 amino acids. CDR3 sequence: CASSRPLDRRTDTQYF. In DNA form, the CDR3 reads TGTGCCAGTAGTAGGCCACTGGACAGACGCACAGATACGCAGTATTTT.

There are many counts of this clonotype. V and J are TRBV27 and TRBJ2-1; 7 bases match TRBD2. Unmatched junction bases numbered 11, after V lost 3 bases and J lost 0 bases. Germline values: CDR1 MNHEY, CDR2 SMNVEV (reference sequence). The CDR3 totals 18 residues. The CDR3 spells CASSFGLGPGGSYNEQFF. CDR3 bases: TGTGCCAGCAGTTTTGGACTAGGCCCTGGAGGCTCCTACAATGAGCAGTTCTTC.

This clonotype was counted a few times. CDR3 bases: TGTGCCACCAGCAGAGCCGGACCCGCGAGCTCCTACAATGAGCAGTTCTTC. Protein sequence: CATSRAGPASSYNEQFF. This chain joins TRBV15 and TRBJ2-1, with D hard to call. The CDR3 totals 17 residues. CDR1 is LNHNV and CDR2 is YYDKDF in the germline V gene (reference sequence). With 1 base removed from V and 0 bases from J, the gap between germline ends came to 13 bases. Full variable domain (remainder filled in from reference TRBV15 and TRBJ2-1): DAMVIQNPRYQVTQFGKPVTLSCSQTLNHNVMYWYQQKSSQAPKLLFHYYDKDFNNEADTPDNFQSRRPNTSFCFLDIRSPGLGDTAMYLCATSRAGPASSYNEQFFGPGTRLTVL.

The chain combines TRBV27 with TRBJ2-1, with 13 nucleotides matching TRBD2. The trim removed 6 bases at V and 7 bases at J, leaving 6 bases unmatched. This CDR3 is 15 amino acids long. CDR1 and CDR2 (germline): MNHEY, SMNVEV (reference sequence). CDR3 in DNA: TGTGCCAGCAGCCCCACTAGCGGGGGGGGTAATGAGCAGTTCTTC. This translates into CASSPTSGGGNEQFF.

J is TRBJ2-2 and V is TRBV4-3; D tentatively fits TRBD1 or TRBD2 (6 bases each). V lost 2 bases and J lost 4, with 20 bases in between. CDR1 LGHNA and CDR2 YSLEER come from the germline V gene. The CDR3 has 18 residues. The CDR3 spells CASSQYSWGAGFTGELFF. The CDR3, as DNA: TGCGCCAGCAGCCAATACTCATGGGGGGCTGGGTTCACCGGGGAGCTGTTTTTT.

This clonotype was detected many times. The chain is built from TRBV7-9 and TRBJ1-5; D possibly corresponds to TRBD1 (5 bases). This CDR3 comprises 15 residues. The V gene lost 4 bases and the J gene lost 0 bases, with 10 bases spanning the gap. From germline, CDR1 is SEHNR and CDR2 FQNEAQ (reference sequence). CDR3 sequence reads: CASSSGLYSNQPQHF. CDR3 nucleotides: TGTGCCAGCAGCTCGGGACTTTATAGCAATCAGCCCCAGCATTTT.